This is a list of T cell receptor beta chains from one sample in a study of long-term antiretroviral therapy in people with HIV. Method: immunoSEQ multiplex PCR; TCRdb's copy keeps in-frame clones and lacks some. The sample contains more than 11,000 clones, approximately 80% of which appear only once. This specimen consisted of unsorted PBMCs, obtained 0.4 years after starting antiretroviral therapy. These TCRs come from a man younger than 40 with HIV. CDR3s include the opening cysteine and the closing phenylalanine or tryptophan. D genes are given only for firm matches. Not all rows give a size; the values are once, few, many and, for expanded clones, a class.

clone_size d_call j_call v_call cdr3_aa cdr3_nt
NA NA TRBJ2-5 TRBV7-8 CASSPSETQYF TGTGCCAGCAGCCCATCAGAGACCCAGTACTTC
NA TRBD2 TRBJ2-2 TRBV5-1 CASSPRGTSETGELFF TGCGCCAGCAGCCCGAGAGGGACTAGCGAGACCGGGGAGCTGTTTTTT
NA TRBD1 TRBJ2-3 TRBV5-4 CASSPGTGSSTDTQYF TGTGCCAGCAGCCCCGGGACAGGTTCTAGCACAGATACGCAGTATTTT
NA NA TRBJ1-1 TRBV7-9 CASSFNSPDGKAFF TGTGCCAGCAGCTTCAACTCCCCCGACGGGAAAGCTTTCTTT
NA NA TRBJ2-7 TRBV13 CASKEVGGYEQYF TGTGCCAGCAAGGAAGTAGGGGGCTACGAGCAGTACTTC
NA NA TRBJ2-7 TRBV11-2 CASSSYTTGYEQYF TGTGCCAGCAGCTCGTACACTACAGGCTACGAGCAGTACTTC
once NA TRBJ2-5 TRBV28 CASSPPTTQETQYF TGTGCCAGCAGTCCCCCGACTACCCAAGAGACCCAGTACTTC
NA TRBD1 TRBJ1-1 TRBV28 CASSLFPGQINTEAFF TGTGCCAGCAGTTTATTTCCGGGACAGATAAACACTGAAGCTTTCTTT
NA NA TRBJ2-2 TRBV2 CAGGRGGTGELFF TGTGCCGGAGGCCGGGGTGGCACCGGGGAGCTGTTTTTT
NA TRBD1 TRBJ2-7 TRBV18 CASSLGQGAYEQYF TGTGCCAGCTCCCTCGGACAGGGGGCGTACGAGCAGTACTTC
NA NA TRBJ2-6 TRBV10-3 CAISEPLLRTGANVLTF TGTGCCATCAGTGAGCCCCTCCTTAGAACTGGGGCCAACGTCCTGACTTTC
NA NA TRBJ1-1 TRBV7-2 CASINRQNTEAFF TGTGCCAGCATCAATAGACAGAACACTGAAGCTTTCTTT
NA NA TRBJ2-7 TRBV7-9 CASSLAQGRYEQYF TGTGCCAGCAGCTTAGCCCAGGGGAGGTACGAGCAGTACTTC
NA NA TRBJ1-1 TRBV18 CASSPSREQNTEAFF TGTGCCAGCTCACCAAGCAGGGAACAGAACACTGAAGCTTTCTTT
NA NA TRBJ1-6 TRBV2 CASTPQPMNPNRSNNSPLHF TGTGCCAGCACCCCGCAGCCGATGAACCCGAACCGGTCAAATAATTCACCCCTCCACTTT
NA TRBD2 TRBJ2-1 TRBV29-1 CSVSSGRALEQFF TGCAGCGTTAGTAGCGGGAGGGCTCTTGAGCAGTTCTTC
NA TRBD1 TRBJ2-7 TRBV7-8 CASSLGMTGGAYEQYF TGTGCCAGCAGCTTAGGGATGACAGGGGGGGCCTACGAGCAGTACTTC
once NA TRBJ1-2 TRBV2 CASSELGGGYGYTF TGTGCCAGCAGTGAATTGGGGGGCGGCTATGGCTACACCTTC
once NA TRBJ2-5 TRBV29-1 CSAAGGQETQYF TGCAGCGCCGCCGGCGGCCAAGAGACCCAGTACTTC
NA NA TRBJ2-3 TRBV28 CASSWLSSAPDTQYF TGTGCCAGCAGTTGGCTTAGCAGCGCCCCAGATACGCAGTATTTT
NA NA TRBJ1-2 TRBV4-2 CASSQSRRDGPNYGYTF TGTGCCAGCAGCCAATCCAGGCGGGACGGACCTAACTATGGCTACACCTTC
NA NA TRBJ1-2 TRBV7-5 CVRSLAAGGSYGYTF TGTGTCAGAAGCTTAGCGGCAGGAGGGAGCTATGGCTACACCTTC
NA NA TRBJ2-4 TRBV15 CATSLEGRNIQYF TGTGCCACCAGCTTAGAGGGAAGAAACATTCAGTACTTC
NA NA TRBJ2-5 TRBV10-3 CAIRVVTGGEETQYF TGTGCCATCAGGGTAGTGACAGGAGGGGAAGAGACCCAGTACTTC
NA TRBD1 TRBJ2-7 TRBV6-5 CASSSLGAGGGEQYF TGTGCCAGCAGTTCTCTTGGGGCAGGGGGCGGCGAGCAGTACTTC
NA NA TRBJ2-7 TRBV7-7 CASRPGDFSTLSSYEQYF TGTGCTAGTCGCCCCGGGGACTTCTCGACTCTAAGCTCCTACGAGCAGTACTTC
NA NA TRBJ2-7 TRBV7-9 CASRGGHVYEQYF TGTGCCAGCAGGGGAGGACACGTCTACGAGCAGTACTTC
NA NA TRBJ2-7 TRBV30 CAWSSGVGSYEQYF TGTGCCTGGAGTTCGGGGGTCGGATCCTACGAGCAGTACTTC
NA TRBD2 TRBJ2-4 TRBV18 CASSPGLDGNIQYF TGTGCCAGCTCACCCGGACTAGACGGGAACATTCAGTACTTC
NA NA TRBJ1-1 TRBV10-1 CASSNREGEAFF TGCGCCAGCAGTAACAGGGAAGGTGAAGCTTTCTTT
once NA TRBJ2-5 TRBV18 CASWLGLGETQYF TGTGCCAGCTGGCTAGGGCTGGGGGAGACCCAGTACTTC
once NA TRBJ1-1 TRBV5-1 CASSLVAAAEAFF TGCGCCAGCAGCTTGGTGGCGGCCGCTGAAGCTTTCTTT
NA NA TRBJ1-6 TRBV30 CAWKGGVRDSPLHF TGTGCCTGGAAAGGGGGTGTGAGGGATTCACCCCTCCACTTT
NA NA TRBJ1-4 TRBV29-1 CSVERLGGEKLFF TGCAGCGTTGAACGCTTGGGGGGTGAAAAACTGTTTTTT
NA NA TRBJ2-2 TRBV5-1 CASSFGQMNTGELFF TGCGCCAGCAGCTTCGGACAGATGAACACCGGGGAGCTGTTTTTT
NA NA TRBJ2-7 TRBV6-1 CASSPGTDFFGEQYF TGTGCCAGCAGCCCCGGGACGGACTTCTTTGGGGAGCAGTACTTC
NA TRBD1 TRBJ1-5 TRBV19 CASSMIGQGSDQPQHF TGTGCCAGTAGTATGATCGGACAGGGGTCCGATCAGCCCCAGCATTTT
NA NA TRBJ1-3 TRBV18 CASSPTPGRTGNTIYF TGTGCCAGCTCACCAACTCCGGGACGGACTGGAAACACCATATATTTT
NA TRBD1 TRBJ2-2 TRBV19 CASSWTGETGELFF TGTGCCAGTAGCTGGACAGGGGAAACCGGGGAGCTGTTTTTT
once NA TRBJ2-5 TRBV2 CASRRRGTDQETQYF TGTGCCAGCAGAAGAAGGGGGACCGACCAAGAGACCCAGTACTTC
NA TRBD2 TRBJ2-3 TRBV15 CATSSALAGGRADTQYF TGTGCCACCAGCAGTGCACTAGCGGGGGGCCGAGCAGATACGCAGTATTTT
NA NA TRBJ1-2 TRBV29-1 CSVPNREGYTF TGCAGCGTGCCCAACAGGGAAGGCTACACCTTC
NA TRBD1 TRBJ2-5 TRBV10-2 CASKTGRQETQYF TGCGCCAGCAAGACAGGGCGTCAAGAGACCCAGTACTTC
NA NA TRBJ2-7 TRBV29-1 CSVQRTSSYEQYF TGCAGCGTGCAAAGGACTTCTTCCTACGAGCAGTACTTC
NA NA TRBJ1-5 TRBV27 CASSPRGGMEPQHF TGTGCCAGCAGTCCCCGGGGGGGGATGGAGCCCCAGCATTTT
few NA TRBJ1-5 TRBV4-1 CASSLSGGPSNQPQHF TGCGCCAGCAGCCTTAGCGGCGGGCCTAGCAATCAGCCCCAGCATTTT
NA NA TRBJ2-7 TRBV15 CATSRDRAAYEQYF TGTGCCACCAGCAGAGACAGGGCAGCCTACGAGCAGTACTTC
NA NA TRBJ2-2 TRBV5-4 CASSPGLNWDTGELFF TGTGCCAGCAGCCCCGGACTCAATTGGGACACCGGGGAGCTGTTTTTT
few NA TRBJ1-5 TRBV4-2 CASSQVLAQEGQPQHF TGTGCCAGCAGCCAAGTCTTGGCACAGGAAGGTCAGCCCCAGCATTTT
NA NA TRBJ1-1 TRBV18 CASFNGLMNTEAFF TGTGCCAGCTTCAACGGACTGATGAACACTGAAGCTTTCTTT
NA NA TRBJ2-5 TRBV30 CAWSHFSGAMVQETQYF TGTGCCTGGAGTCATTTTAGCGGCGCGATGGTCCAAGAGACCCAGTACTTC